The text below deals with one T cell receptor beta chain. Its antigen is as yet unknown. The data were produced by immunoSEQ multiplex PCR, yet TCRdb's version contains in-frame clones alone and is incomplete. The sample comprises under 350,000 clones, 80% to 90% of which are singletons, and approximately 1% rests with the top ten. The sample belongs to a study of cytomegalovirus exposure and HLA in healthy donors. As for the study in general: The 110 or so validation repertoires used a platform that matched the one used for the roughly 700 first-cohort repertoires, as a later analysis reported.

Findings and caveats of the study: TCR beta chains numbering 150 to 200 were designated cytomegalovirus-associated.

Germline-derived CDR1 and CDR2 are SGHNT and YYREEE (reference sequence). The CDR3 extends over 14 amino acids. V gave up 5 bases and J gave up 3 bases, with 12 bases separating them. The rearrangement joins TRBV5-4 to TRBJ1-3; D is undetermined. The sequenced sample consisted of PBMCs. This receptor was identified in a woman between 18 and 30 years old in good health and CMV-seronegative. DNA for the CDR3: TGTGCCAGCAGGCGTGACACCTTTGGAAACACCATATATTTT. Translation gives CASRRDTFGNTIYF. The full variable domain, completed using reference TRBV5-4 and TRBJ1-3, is ETGVTQSPTHLIKTRGQQVTLRCSSQSGHNTVSWYQQALGQGPQFIFQYYREEENGRGNFPPRFSGLQFPNYSSELNVNALELDDSALYLCASRRDTFGNTIYFGEGSWLTVV.